This entry lists 24 T cell receptor beta chains sequenced from one sample in a study of blood T cell repertoires in COVID-19. Sequenced by immunoSEQ multiplex PCR; TCRdb stores in-frame clones only, minus some. The sample contains 300,000 to 400,000 clones, approximately 90% of which appear only once. The specimen was peripheral blood. All receptors derive from a man in his thirties or forties with COVID-19, enrolled during active disease.

V and J are TRBV7-6 and TRBJ1-2; D may be TRBD1 (6 bases). Germline V gene lookup returns CDR1 SGHVS and CDR2 FNYEAQ. There are 16 residues in the CDR3. V was cut by 1 base and J by 4 bases, with 16 bases left in between. The CDR3 is CASSLGPDSRPYGYTF. In DNA, the CDR3 is TGTGCCAGCAGCTTAGGACCGGACAGCCGACCCTATGGCTACACCTTC.

V and J are TRBV19 and TRBJ2-5; a weak D match, TRBD1 (5 bases). Looked up from germline, CDR1 is LNHDA and CDR2 is SQIVND (reference sequence). Deletions cut 2 bases from V and 5 bases from J, with 12 bases between. The CDR3 has 14 residues. The CDR3, as DNA: TGTGCCAGTAGTATACAGTGGGGCCGGGAGACCCAGTACTTC. Its protein is CASSIQWGRETQYF.

The gene calls are TRBV5-6 and TRBJ1-2; D possibly corresponds to TRBD1 (5 bases). The CDR3 is 15 residues long. CDR1 and CDR2 from the germline V gene are SGHDT and YYEEEE. V was pared by 0 bases and J by 3 bases, with 12 bases between. The DNA for the CDR3 is TGTGCCAGCAGCTTGGGGGGCAGGGCCGACTATGGCTACACCTTC. Translation gives CASSLGGRADYGYTF.

The V call is TRBV9, the J call TRBJ2-2, with a weak D call TRBD2 (6 bases). Trimming stripped 4 bases from V and 6 bases from J, with 7 bases between. The CDR3 consists of 12 residues. Per the germline V gene, CDR1 is SGDLS and CDR2 is YYNGEE. The CDR3 loop reads CASSKRAGELFF. The DNA of the CDR3 is TGTGCCAGCAGCAAGCGGGCCGGGGAGCTGTTTTTT.

In DNA, the CDR3 is TGTGCCATCAGTGAGTCGACGCAGGTAGCCTACGAGCAGTACTTC. It specifies CAISESTQVAYEQYF. The V gene is TRBV10-3, the J gene TRBJ2-7; D gene ambiguous. The CDR3 is 15 amino acids. V was pared by 0 bases and J by 2 bases, with 11 bases between. Germline assignment: CDR1 ENHRY and CDR2 SYGVKD.

The chain is built from TRBV7-2 and TRBJ1-2; TRBD1 matches 11 bases. V lost 5 bases to trimming and J lost 5 bases; unmatched junction nucleotides: 7. The germline V gene encodes CDR1 SGHTA and CDR2 FQGNSA. The CDR3 totals 15 residues. In nucleotides, the CDR3 is TGTGCCAGCAGCGGGGCCGGGACAGGGGGATATGGCTACACCTTC. Its protein product is CASSGAGTGGYGYTF.

The chain employs TRBV3-1 (or the pseudogene TRBV3-2) and TRBJ2-5; 9 bases align to TRBD2. Germline assignment: CDR1 LGHDT and CDR2 YNNKEL (reference sequence). V gave up 1 base and J gave up 5 bases; unmatched junction bases: 8. The CDR3 runs to 16 residues. Here the CDR3 DNA reads TGTGCCAGCAGCCAAGCTCATGCGGGAGGGCCGGAGACCCAGTACTTC. Translating gives CASSQAHAGGPETQYF.

This sequence joins TRBV6-2 or TRBV6-3 and TRBJ2-3; D remains unclear. This CDR3 has 13 amino acids. V shed 4 bases and J shed 0 bases, with 5 bases lying between them. The germline gives CDR1 MNHEY, CDR2 SVGEGT. The DNA of the CDR3 is TGTGCCAGCAGTTCGGGTAGCACAGATACGCAGTATTTT. Its translation: CASSSGSTDTQYF.

This rearrangement joins TRBV27 to TRBJ2-3; tentative D call: TRBD1 (6 bases). CDR3 length: 15 residues. Germline CDR1 is MNHEY and CDR2 is SMNVEV (reference sequence). V gave up 0 bases and J gave up 4 bases, with 11 bases separating them. The DNA of the CDR3 is TGTGCCAGCAGTTTATCGCCCGCAGGGGCAGATACGCAGTATTTT. Protein sequence: CASSLSPAGADTQYF.

On this clone itself: This same CDR3 is encoded by further DNA sequences in the sample. The rearrangement uses TRBV5-6 and TRBJ1-3, with no clear D. The CDR3 extends over 14 amino acids. The V end was cut by 1 base, the J end by 2 bases, with 7 bases between. CDR1 is SGHDT and CDR2 is YYEEEE in the germline V gene. CDR3 region: CASSLRGPGNTIYF. The CDR3 DNA reads TGTGCCAGCAGCTTGAGAGGTCCTGGAAACACCATATATTTT.

The V call is TRBV6-5, the J call TRBJ1-2; no clear D. The CDR3 contains 16 residues. Trimming took off 0 bases at V and 4 bases at J, with 15 bases between the two ends. The germline gives CDR1 MNHEY, CDR2 SVGAGI. CDR3 nucleotide sequence: TGTGCCAGCAGTTACTCGAGGGATCTGGGCTCCTATGGCTACACCTTC. This gives the protein CASSYSRDLGSYGYTF.

The rearrangement links TRBV3-1 (or the pseudogene TRBV3-2) to TRBJ1-2, with D possibly being TRBD1 (5 bases). The CDR3 has 15 amino acids. The germline gives CDR1 LGHDT, CDR2 YNNKEL (reference sequence). V was shortened by 6 bases and J by 4 bases, with 18 bases between the two germline ends. CDR3 DNA: TGTGCCAGCAGTCCCTGGGGGGTAGATAGCTATGGCTACACCTTC. It yields the protein CASSPWGVDSYGYTF.

This clone occurred once. This chain connects TRBV25-1 to TRBJ1-5, with 10 bases matching TRBD1. The CDR3 has 15 residues. The J segment lost 6 bases and the V segment lost 2 bases, leaving 4 bases of the junction unmatched. The germline V gene has CDR1 MGHDK and CDR2 SYGVNS. The CDR3 reads CASSEGTGVTQPQHF. The DNA for the CDR3 is TGTGCCAGCAGTGAAGGGACAGGGGTGACTCAGCCCCAGCATTTT.

The rearrangement links TRBV7-9 to TRBJ2-1, with a tentative D call TRBD2 (5 bases). The CDR3 runs 11 residues. The V gene's germline CDR1 is SEHNR and CDR2 FQNEAQ (reference sequence). With 5 bases removed from V and 10 bases from J, the gap between germline ends came to 9 bases. The CDR3 protein is CASSALGEQFF. CDR3 DNA: TGTGCCAGCAGCGCACTAGGAGAGCAGTTCTTC.

This chain connects TRBV6-5 to TRBJ1-1, with D tentatively TRBD1 (5 bases). V was cut by 2 bases and J by 1 base, with 14 bases left in between. Germline V CDR1 and CDR2: MNHEY, SVGAGI. CDR3 length: 16 residues. CDR3 sequence: CASSYPPAGQNTEAFF. Written as DNA, the CDR3 is TGTGCCAGCAGTTACCCCCCCGCGGGGCAGAACACTGAAGCTTTCTTT.

CDR3 sequence: CASSRGLAGPYEQYF. DNA for the CDR3: TGTGCCAGCAGCCGAGGACTAGCGGGCCCCTACGAGCAGTACTTC. The genes are TRBV5-4 and TRBJ2-7, with 11 bases lining up with TRBD2. The CDR3 is made up of 15 amino acids. Germline trimming cut 4 bases from V and 2 bases from J; bases unmatched to any gene: 5. The germline V gene has CDR1 SGHNT and CDR2 YYREEE (reference sequence).

The V and J genes are TRBV4-1 and TRBJ2-5; the match to TRBD1 covers 10 bases. Germline V gene sequence: CDR1 MGHRA, CDR2 YSYEKL. The CDR3 is made up of 15 amino acids. Germline trimming cut 1 base from V and 7 bases from J; bases unmatched to any gene: 6. The CDR3 region has the DNA TGCGCCAGCAGCCAAGCGGGACAGGGGATGGGGACCCAGTACTTC. Translating it yields CASSQAGQGMGTQYF.

This clone turned up a few times. This chain joins TRBV7-9 and TRBJ1-2; possible D gene TRBD1, 6 bases. This CDR3 is 14 amino acids long. The V end lost 1 base, the J end lost 4 bases, and 10 bases lay between the germline ends. Germline values: CDR1 SEHNR, CDR2 FQNEAQ (reference sequence). The CDR3 DNA is TGTGCCAGCAGCTTAGGGGCAGGGGCCTATGGCTACACCTTC. Protein: CASSLGAGAYGYTF.

The chain recombines TRBV7-2 with TRBJ2-5, with 16 bases that match TRBD2. The germline V gene encodes CDR1 SGHTA and CDR2 FQGNSA. Trimming removed 6 bases from V and 5 bases from J; junction bases left unmatched: 12. There are 18 residues in the CDR3. CDR3 amino acids: CASRSPGLAGGPRETQYF. In nucleotides, the CDR3 is TGTGCCAGCAGATCGCCGGGACTAGCGGGAGGGCCCAGGGAGACCCAGTACTTC.

This clone was seen a single time. V usage is TRBV4-3 and J usage is TRBJ1-4; no firm D call. Germline V gene lookup returns CDR1 LGHNA and CDR2 YSLEER. The V end lost 4 bases, the J end lost 0 bases, and 12 bases lay between the germline ends. CDR3 size: 16 residues. The CDR3 sequence is CASSPSLSTTNEKLFF. The CDR3 nucleotides read TGCGCCAGCAGCCCCTCCTTATCTACAACTAATGAAAAACTGTTTTTT.

This chain links TRBV19 with TRBJ1-3; D is possibly TRBD1 (6 bases). V was shortened by 5 bases and J by 0 bases, with 14 bases between the two germline ends. Looked up from germline, CDR1 is LNHDA and CDR2 is SQIVND (reference sequence). CDR3 size: 16 residues. CDR3: CASSLAGGVSGNTIYF. The CDR3 bases are TGTGCCAGTAGTCTCGCGGGGGGCGTCTCTGGAAACACCATATATTTT.

This chain joins TRBV7-3 and TRBJ2-5; TRBD1 agrees at 10 bases. The CDR3 extends over 16 amino acids. Per germline, CDR1 SGHTA and CDR2 FQGTGA. Trimming took 3 bases from V and 6 from J; bases not matched to a gene: 10. In nucleotides, the CDR3 is TGTGCCAGCAGCTTGTATGGACAGGGGGGAGCTCAGACCCAGTACTTC. This sequence encodes CASSLYGQGGAQTQYF. The full variable domain, rest sourced from reference TRBV7-3 and TRBJ2-5, is GAGVSQTPSNKVTEKGKYVELRCDPISGHTALYWYRQSLGQGPEFLIYFQGTGAADDSGLPNDRFFAVRPEGSVSTLKIQRTERGDSAVYLCASSLYGQGGAQTQYFGPGTRLLVL.

V is TRBV5-6 and J is TRBJ1-6; D uncertain. Trimming left V 0 bases short and J 0 bases short, with 10 bases between. The CDR3 is 17 amino acids. In germline, CDR1 is SGHDT, CDR2 YYEEEE. As DNA, the CDR3 is TGTGCCAGCAGCTTGGTCGGTACTACCTCCTATAATTCACCCCTCCACTTT. This codes for CASSLVGTTSYNSPLHF.

This chain links TRBV29-1 with TRBJ1-4; D might be TRBD1 (5 bases). The V gene lost 4 bases and the J gene lost 4 bases, with 7 bases spanning the gap. Germline loops: CDR1 SQVTM, CDR2 ANQGSEA. This CDR3 has 12 amino acids. CDR3 nucleotide sequence: TGCAGCGTTGTGGGGGGTAATGAAAAACTGTTTTTT. Its translation is CSVVGGNEKLFF.